The rows below give T cell receptor beta chains drawn from one sample of a study of blood T cell repertoires in COVID-19. Here immunoSEQ multiplex PCR was the method, and the copy in TCRdb shows in-frame clones only, minus some. The sample lists around 200,000 clones; 80% to 90% were seen once. The sample was PBMCs or T cells enriched from blood (not recorded which). All receptors derive from a man aged 25-40 years who had recovered from COVID-19. Both conserved end residues are part of each CDR3. Only some rows state a clone size, as once, few, many or a class for expanded clones.

V gene,clone size,J gene,CDR3 protein
TRBV28,-,TRBJ2-5,CASSLLLFGPSPSGRRYQETQYF
TRBV27,-,TRBJ2-1,CASSLSSGRVNEQFF
TRBV5-1,-,TRBJ2-7,CASARTGGNYEQYF
TRBV9,-,TRBJ2-1,CASSPGQGSYNEQFF
TRBV2,-,TRBJ1-5,CASTGGQGSPDSNQPQHF
TRBV11-2,-,TRBJ2-7,CASSLDMDRGPLYEQYF
TRBV7-8,-,TRBJ2-7,CASSPIAGGPSEQYF
TRBV19,once,TRBJ2-1,CASRRKFYRDPNINNEQFF
TRBV4-3,-,TRBJ2-7,CASSRAQGASYEQYF
TRBV5-4,-,TRBJ2-7,CASSYYYSGPTYEQYF
TRBV5-5,-,TRBJ1-6,CASSHPGQINSPLHF
TRBV10-2,-,TRBJ2-1,CASRYVESEQFF
TRBV18,-,TRBJ2-7,CASSQGQSSYEQYF
TRBV7-8,-,TRBJ1-1,CASSLTVRTGGAGDTEAFF
TRBV6-5,once,TRBJ1-1,CASSYTSNLNTEAFF
TRBV19,once,TRBJ1-5,CASSRRGGGNQPQHF
TRBV10-2,-,TRBJ2-7,CASRKTGSSYEQYF
TRBV30,-,TRBJ2-6,CACDTGPGANVLTF
TRBV7-6,-,TRBJ1-4,CASSSLAGGRYEKLFF
TRBV5-5,-,TRBJ2-4,CASSFPLAKNIQYF
TRBV7-9,once,TRBJ1-6,CASSLRDRNSPLHF
TRBV21-1,-,TRBJ2-7,CASSKVQVYYEQYF
TRBV6-2/TRBV6-3,-,TRBJ1-3,CASSYSPGLLPSSGNTIYF
TRBV30,-,TRBJ2-3,CAWSVGTGSEDTQYF
TRBV6-5,-,TRBJ2-3,CASSYSGLGDTQYF
TRBV5-8,-,TRBJ2-3,CASSFNGKNTDTQYF
TRBV7-2,-,TRBJ1-2,CASSSQGQGYGYTF
TRBV5-1,-,TRBJ2-7,CASSLDARGYEQYF
TRBV7-2,-,TRBJ1-2,CASSLETNRAPNYGYTF
TRBV19,-,TRBJ2-5,CASSISGGETQYF
TRBV18,-,TRBJ2-2,CASSPSDRPPDTGELFF
TRBV25-1,-,TRBJ2-5,CASSQGFGETQYF
TRBV4-3,once,TRBJ1-1,CASSRAVTGNTEAFF
TRBV28,-,TRBJ1-6,CASSPRTDYNSPLHF
TRBV5-5,-,TRBJ2-1,CASSPSQLLYNEQFF
TRBV7-2,-,TRBJ1-2,CASSLAYSNYGYTF
TRBV11-3,-,TRBJ1-5,CASSLGTESNQPQHF
TRBV6-5,-,TRBJ1-5,CASRRDRFSNQPQHF
TRBV6-5,few,TRBJ2-7,CASSFGAGGTYEQYF
TRBV3-1/TRBV3-2,-,TRBJ1-5,CASSRGQGSNQPQHF
TRBV7-2,once,TRBJ2-1,CASSSEPRRLASHEQFF
TRBV24-1,-,TRBJ1-1,CATSDSVNTEAFF
TRBV27,-,TRBJ2-7,CASSLLGLAGGSSSYEQYF
TRBV6-6,-,TRBJ1-3,CASSRPGHSSGNTIYF
TRBV10-3,-,TRBJ2-7,CAITSPDSRGEQYF
TRBV27,-,TRBJ1-5,CASKPDRDEYSNQPQHF
TRBV19,-,TRBJ2-1,CASSGGSATYNEQFF
TRBV28,few,TRBJ1-3,CASSSPSPGIGNTIYF
TRBV9,-,TRBJ2-1,CASSGRGLPGQGFNEQFF
TRBV27,-,TRBJ2-7,CASSLPGQGTYEQYF
TRBV2,-,TRBJ1-5,CASSENRGDQPQHF
TRBV5-4,-,TRBJ1-1,CASSLGSLRVNTEAFF
TRBV6-5,-,TRBJ1-5,CASSYTGQGNQPQHF
TRBV7-6,-,TRBJ1-4,CASSSGGTANEKLFF
TRBV4-3,-,TRBJ2-1,CASSQVMGDRAYREQFF